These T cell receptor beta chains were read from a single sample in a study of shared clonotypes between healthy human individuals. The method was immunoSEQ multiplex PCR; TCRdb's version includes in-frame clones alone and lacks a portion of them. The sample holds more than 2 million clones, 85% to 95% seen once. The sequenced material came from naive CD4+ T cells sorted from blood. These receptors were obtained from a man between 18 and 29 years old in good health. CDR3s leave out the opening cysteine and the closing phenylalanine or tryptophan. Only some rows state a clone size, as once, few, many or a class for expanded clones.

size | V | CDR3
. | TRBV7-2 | ASSYARRVGELF
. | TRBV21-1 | ASIHPGGGLNIQY
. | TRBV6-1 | ASKGTGYSNQPQH
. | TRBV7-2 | ASSLRLAGKTDTQY
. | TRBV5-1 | ASSLALDRGENEKLF
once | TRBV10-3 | AISVGVSAQPQH
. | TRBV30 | AWSFTGSSPYEQY
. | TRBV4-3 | ASSQDTGTGELF
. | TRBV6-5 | ASSITGTGGEKLF
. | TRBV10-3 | AISEGQVYGYT
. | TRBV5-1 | ASSDGGSPYGYT
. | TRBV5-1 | ASSGVDAKNIQY
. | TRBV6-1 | ASSEGQYYGYT
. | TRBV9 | ASSVDPSGSYNEQF
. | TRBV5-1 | ASSLPGTGNTEAF
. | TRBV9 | ASSERPGTSGETYEQY
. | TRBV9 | ASSVEYSPVHGEQY
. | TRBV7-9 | ASSSGTGKAYNEQF
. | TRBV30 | AWSVRDSRYGYT
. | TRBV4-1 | ASSPDLFNTEAF
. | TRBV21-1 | ASSKAKGASHEQY
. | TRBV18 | ASSTRLYEQY
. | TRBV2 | ASRVSLSNQPQH
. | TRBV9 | ASSPSHEGTEAF
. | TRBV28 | ASLKGGLNTEAF
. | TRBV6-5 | ASMVYRGPNTEAF
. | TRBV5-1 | ASSREGSYNSPLH
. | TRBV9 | ASSITGEGDTEAF
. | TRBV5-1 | ASSPWTGNYEQY
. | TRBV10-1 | ASSIAGGSYNEQF
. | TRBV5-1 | ASSLTSGGAITDTQY
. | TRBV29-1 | SVTGQGNTEAF
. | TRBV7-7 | ASSPPSGASSYNEQF
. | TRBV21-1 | ASSKARWRDSINTIY
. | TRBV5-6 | ASTPGGVKTQY
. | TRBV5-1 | ASSNGTIHQPQH
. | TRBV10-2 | ASSRQSTDTQY
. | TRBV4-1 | ASSQGQINQPQH
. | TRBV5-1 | ASSFMPESNNEQF
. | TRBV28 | ASSLVAYEQY
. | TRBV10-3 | AIRATSGDYEQY
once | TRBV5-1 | ASSSDQGPPTDTQY
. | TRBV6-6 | ASKRLGALEQF